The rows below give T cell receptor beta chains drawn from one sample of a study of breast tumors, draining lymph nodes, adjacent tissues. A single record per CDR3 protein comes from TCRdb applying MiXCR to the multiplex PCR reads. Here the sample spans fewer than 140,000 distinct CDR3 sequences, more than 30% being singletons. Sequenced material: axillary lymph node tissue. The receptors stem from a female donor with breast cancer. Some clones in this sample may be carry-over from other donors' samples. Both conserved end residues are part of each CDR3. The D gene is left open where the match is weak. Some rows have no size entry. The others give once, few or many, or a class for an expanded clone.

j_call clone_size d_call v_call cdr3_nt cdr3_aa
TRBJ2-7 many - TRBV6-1 TGTGCCAGCAGTGAATGGACGGGGATCTCCTACGAGCAGTACTTC CASSEWTGISYEQYF
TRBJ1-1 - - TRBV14 TGTGCCAGCAGCCAAGACAGCCCTGAAGCTTTCTTT CASSQDSPEAFF
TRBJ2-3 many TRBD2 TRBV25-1 TGTGCCAGCAGTGAATATATTCAGACCCGGGGGGGACGGCGCACAGATACGCAGTATTTT CASSEYIQTRGGRRTDTQYF
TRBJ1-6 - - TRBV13 - CASSFYICSARLPQGAYSPLHF
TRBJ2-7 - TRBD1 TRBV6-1 TGTGCCAGCAGTGCGGGGACAGCCTACGGGCGGTACTTC CASSAGTAYGRYF
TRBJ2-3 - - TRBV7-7 TGTGCTAGAGATATTCTTACCGGAGCAGATACGCAGTATTTT CARDILTGADTQYF
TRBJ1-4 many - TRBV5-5 TGTGCCAGCAGCTTGGAGGGTATTAATGAAAAACTGTTTTTT CASSLEGINEKLFF
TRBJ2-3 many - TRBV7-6 TGTGCCAGCAGCCCCTCAACAGATACGCAGTATTTT CASSPSTDTQYF
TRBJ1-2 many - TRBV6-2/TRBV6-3 TGTGCCAGCAGCTCAGGGGTCGGCTACACCTTC CASSSGVGYTF
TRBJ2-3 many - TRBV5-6 TGTGCCAGCAGCTCCAGAGGGGCAGATACGCAGTATTTT CASSSRGADTQYF
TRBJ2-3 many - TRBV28 TGTGCCAGCAGTCCGGACGCAGATACGCAGTATTTT CASSPDADTQYF
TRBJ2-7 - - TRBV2 TGTGCCAGCAGTGAAAATTTGAGGGGCGAGCAGTACTTC CASSENLRGEQYF
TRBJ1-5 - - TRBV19 TGTGCCAGTAGCCCCCCGGTCGGCAAAAACAATCAGCCCCAGCATTTT CASSPPVGKNNQPQHF
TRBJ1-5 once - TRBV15 TGTGCCACCAGCGGAGTACCTTGTAGCAATCAGCCCCAGCATTTT CATSGVPCSNQPQHF
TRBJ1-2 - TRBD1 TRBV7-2 TGTGCCAGCAGCCCAGGACAGGGAGCCTATGGCTACACCTTC CASSPGQGAYGYTF
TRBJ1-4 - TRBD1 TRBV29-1 TGCAGCGTTCACCTGACAGGGGGAGCTGAAAAACTGTTTTTT CSVHLTGGAEKLFF
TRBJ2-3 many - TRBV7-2 TGTGCCAGCAGCTTAGATGCAGATACGCAGTATTTT CASSLDADTQYF
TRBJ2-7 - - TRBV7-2 TGTGCCAGCAGCGCCGGACGATCATACGAGCAGTACTTC CASSAGRSYEQYF
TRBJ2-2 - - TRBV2 TGTGCCAGCAGTCTCTGGGCTAGTGGGACCGGGGAGCTGTTTTTT CASSLWASGTGELFF
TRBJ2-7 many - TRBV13 TGTGCCAGCAGCTTTACGAACTACGAGCAGTACTTC CASSFTNYEQYF
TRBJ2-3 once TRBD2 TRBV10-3 TGTGCCATCAGTGAGGGCGGGGGGGAGGATACGCAGTATTTT CAISEGGGEDTQYF
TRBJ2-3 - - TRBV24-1 TGTGCCACCAGTGATTCGCTGCGAGGAGATACGCAGTATTTT CATSDSLRGDTQYF
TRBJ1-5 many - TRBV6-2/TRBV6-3 TGTGCCAGCACCCCGGGAGGGGGGCGAGGTAATCAGCCCCAGCATTTT CASTPGGGRGNQPQHF
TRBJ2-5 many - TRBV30 TGTGCCTGGAGTGTAGGAGAGACCCAGTACTTC CAWSVGETQYF
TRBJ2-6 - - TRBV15 TGTGCCACCAGCAGAGACTCAGGGTCTGGGGCCAACGTCCTGACTTTC CATSRDSGSGANVLTF
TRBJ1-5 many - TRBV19 TGTGCCAGTAGAGAAGACACATATAGCAATCAGCCCCAGCATTTT CASREDTYSNQPQHF
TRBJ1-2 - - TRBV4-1 TGCGCCAGCAGCTCTGATTATGGCTACACCTTC CASSSDYGYTF
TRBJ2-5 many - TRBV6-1 TGTGCCAGCAAACCGAGCTTAGGGTGGAGAGAGACCCAGTACTTC CASKPSLGWRETQYF
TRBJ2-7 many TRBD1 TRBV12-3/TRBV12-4 TGTGCCAGCAGTGGATATGACAGGGTGGGATACGAGCAGTACTTC CASSGYDRVGYEQYF
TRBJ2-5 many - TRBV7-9 TGTGCCAGCACCACCCTAACAGGGACGGAGACCCAGTACTTC CASTTLTGTETQYF
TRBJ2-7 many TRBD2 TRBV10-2 TGCGCCAGCAAAGGGACTAGCGGCTTCTACGAGCAGTACTTC CASKGTSGFYEQYF
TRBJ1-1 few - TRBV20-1 TGCAGTGCTAGAGATGGTCGGGGGAACACTGAAGCTTTCTTT CSARDGRGNTEAFF
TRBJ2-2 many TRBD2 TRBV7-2 TGTGCCAGCAGCTTAGTTGTAGGAGCGGGGGGGGAGCTGTTTTTT CASSLVVGAGGELFF
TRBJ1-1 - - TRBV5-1 TGCGCCAGCAGCCATGTCGGGGGCGCGAATTTGGTGGCTGAAGCTTTCTTT CASSHVGGANLVAEAFF
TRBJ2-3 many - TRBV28 TGTGCCAGCAGTTTTCAGGTTCCCACAGATACGCAGTATTTT CASSFQVPTDTQYF
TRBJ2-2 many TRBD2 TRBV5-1 TGCGCCAGCAGCTTGACTAGCGGGAGGAACACCGGGGAGCTGTTTTTT CASSLTSGRNTGELFF
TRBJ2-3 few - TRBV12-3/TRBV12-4 TGTGCCAGCAGTTTAGGCGGTACTACAGAAGATACGCAGTATTTT CASSLGGTTEDTQYF
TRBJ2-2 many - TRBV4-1 TGCGCCAGCAGCCAAGTAGATATGGGGTTGGTCACCGGGGAGCTGTTTTTT CASSQVDMGLVTGELFF
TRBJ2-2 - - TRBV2 TGTGCCAGCAGCATAGGGGGTGAGCTGTTTTTT CASSIGGELFF
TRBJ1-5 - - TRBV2 TGTGCCAGCAGTCACAGGGTCAGCGATCAGCCCCAGCATTTT CASSHRVSDQPQHF